These 25 T cell receptor beta chains originate from one sample sequenced in a study of blood T cell repertoires in COVID-19. Repertoires were generated with immunoSEQ multiplex PCR, while TCRdb's copy carries only in-frame clones and drops some. Of 100,000 to 120,000 clones in the sample, 88% were seen once. Sequenced input: peripheral blood. Receptors originate from a woman in her 70s who had recovered from COVID-19.

The V gene is TRBV12-3 or TRBV12-4, the J gene TRBJ1-2, with 7 bases fitting TRBD1. Trimming took 11 bases from V and 4 from J; bases not matched to a gene: 10. This CDR3 is 13 amino acids long. The chain's CDR3 is CASSRDSLYGYTF. In DNA form, the CDR3 reads TGTGCCTCTTCCCGGGACAGTCTCTATGGCTACACCTTC.

This chain joins TRBV10-3 and TRBJ1-5, with 9 positions matching TRBD1. Germline V gene data show CDR1 as ENHRY and CDR2 as SYGVKD. The V segment lost 6 bases and the J segment 3 bases; nucleotides outside the gene matches: 3. The CDR3 consists of 14 residues. This chain's CDR3 is CAIRGTGSNQPQHF. The CDR3 region has the DNA TGTGCCATCAGGGGGACAGGGTCCAATCAGCCCCAGCATTTT.

The rearrangement joins TRBV10-3 to TRBJ2-5; weak D call: TRBD2 (6 bases). This CDR3 region has 13 residues. Germline values: CDR1 ENHRY, CDR2 SYGVKD. V lost 4 bases and J 5 bases, leaving 11 bases between the germline ends. This CDR3 is CAISGGDGETQYF. The CDR3 DNA reads as TGTGCCATCAGTGGGGGGGATGGGGAGACCCAGTACTTC.

This clone was observed once. The CDR3: CAWSSGVGGTDTQYF. Here the CDR3 DNA reads TGTGCCTGGAGCTCTGGGGTGGGAGGGACAGATACGCAGTATTTT. The chain has TRBV30 and TRBJ2-3, with TRBD2 matching over 7 bases. This CDR3 is 15 amino acids long. CDR1 GTSNPN and CDR2 SVGIG come from the germline V gene (reference sequence). V shed 3 bases, J shed 3 bases, and the junction held 9 bases outside the gene matches.

The chain employs TRBV5-6 and TRBJ1-2, with 7 bases identical to TRBD1. The CDR3 contains 15 residues. Trimming at V came to 2 bases and at J to 8 bases, leaving 12 bases not matched to a gene. The germline gives CDR1 SGHDT, CDR2 YYEEEE. CDR3 DNA: TGTGCCAGCAGCTTTGACCGGACAGGCCTCGGGGGCTACACCTTC. This encodes CASSFDRTGLGGYTF.

The V call is TRBV19, the J call TRBJ2-7; a weak D match, TRBD1 (6 bases). Trimming took off 6 bases at V and 7 bases at J, with 10 bases between the two ends. This CDR3 has 11 amino acids. The germline V gene encodes CDR1 LNHDA and CDR2 SQIVND (reference sequence). The DNA of the CDR3 is TGTGCCAGTAGGGGGGCAGGGGAGCAGTACTTC. It translates to CASRGAGEQYF.

This chain connects TRBV7-2 to TRBJ1-3; tentative D call: TRBD1 (5 bases). Germline loops: CDR1 SGHTA, CDR2 FQGNSA. This CDR3 contains 15 residues. V was trimmed by 1 base and J by 8 bases, leaving 15 bases between them. CDR3: CASSLELLAGHTIYF. Written as DNA, the CDR3 is TGTGCCAGCAGCTTAGAATTACTGGCGGGACACACCATATATTTT. The variable domain in full, completed from reference TRBV7-2 and TRBJ1-3, reads GAGVSQSPSNKVTEKGKDVELRCDPISGHTALYWYRQSLGQGLEFLIYFQGNSAPDKSGLPSDRFSAERTGGSVSTLTIQRTQQEDSAVYLCASSLELLAGHTIYFGEGSWLTVV.

The chain joins TRBV5-4 to TRBJ2-5, with TRBD1 matching 12 bases. This CDR3 contains 14 residues. Germline CDR1 reads SGHNT; CDR2 reads YYREEE (reference sequence). Trimming took 4 bases from V and 4 from J; bases not matched to a gene: 2. DNA for the CDR3: TGTGCCAGCAGCCGGGACAGGGGGCGAGAGACCCAGTACTTC. Translating gives CASSRDRGRETQYF.

The genes are TRBV28 and TRBJ2-1; D ambiguous. Trimming cost V 6 bases and J 3 bases, with 12 bases left between them. Germline V gene sequence: CDR1 MDHEN, CDR2 SYDVKM. The CDR3 runs to 14 residues. CDR3 amino acids: CASSPFGSYNEQFF. The DNA for the CDR3 is TGTGCCAGCAGCCCCTTTGGCAGCTACAATGAGCAGTTCTTC.

This clone has a single count. J is TRBJ2-7 and V is TRBV5-1, with 10 bases fitting TRBD1. This CDR3 is built from 16 residues. Germline values: CDR1 SGHRS, CDR2 YFSETQ. With V trimmed by 2 bases and J by 5 bases, 10 bases remained unmatched. The CDR3 DNA reads TGCGCCAGCAGCTTTACTGGACAGGGGGTGGAAGACGAGCAGTACTTC. Its protein is CASSFTGQGVEDEQYF.

The rearrangement links TRBV7-2 to TRBJ2-3; 9 bases map to TRBD2. The length of the CDR3 is 16 residues. Per germline, CDR1 SGHTA and CDR2 FQGNSA. With 2 bases clipped from V and 5 bases from J, the junction kept 8 bases outside the gene matches. CDR3 nucleotides: TGTGCCAGCAGCTTACGAGCGGGGGGAAGCGGAGATACGCAGTATTTT. Encoded protein: CASSLRAGGSGDTQYF.

This clone was observed once. The rearrangement uses TRBV5-6 and TRBJ2-7; unclear D gene. This CDR3 is built from 13 residues. From germline, CDR1 is SGHDT and CDR2 YYEEEE. Deletions cut 3 bases from V and 6 bases from J, with 13 bases between. Here the CDR3 reads CASSSYSGIEQYF. The CDR3 DNA is TGTGCCAGCAGCTCCTACAGTGGAATCGAGCAGTACTTC.

V is TRBV2 and J is TRBJ2-3, with D perhaps matching TRBD1 (6 bases). The germline V gene has CDR1 SNHLY and CDR2 FYNNEI. Trimming shortened V by 5 bases and J by 1 base, and 10 bases separated the two germline ends. This CDR3 has 14 amino acids. The CDR3 bases are TGTGCCAGCAGTTGGACAGATCGCACAGATACGCAGTATTTT. Protein product: CASSWTDRTDTQYF.

The V call is TRBV7-3, the J call TRBJ1-2; 8 positions agree with TRBD1. The trim removed 5 bases at V and 4 bases at J, leaving 3 bases unmatched. This CDR3 has 13 amino acids. Germline CDR1 SGHTA, CDR2 FQGTGA. CDR3 bases: TGTGCCAGCAGCCCAGACAGGGGCTATGGCTACACCTTC. Protein: CASSPDRGYGYTF.

The V gene is TRBV5-1, the J gene TRBJ1-5, with a tentative D call TRBD1 (6 bases). V was shortened by 4 bases and J by 5 bases, with 16 bases between the two germline ends. Germline lookup yields CDR1 SGHRS and CDR2 YFSETQ. This CDR3 comprises 15 residues. The CDR3 here is CASSLGGGPHQPQHF. The CDR3 coding sequence is TGCGCCAGCAGCCTGGGTGGGGGCCCCCATCAGCCCCAGCATTTT.

DNA of the CDR3: TGTGCCAGCAGTGAAGCCCCCGGCGGGGGCCCGAGCTCCTACGAGCAGTACTTC. Amino acids: CASSEAPGGGPSSYEQYF. This chain connects TRBV6-1 to TRBJ2-7; D is possibly TRBD2 (7 bases). The CDR3 has 18 amino acids. Trimming removed 0 bases at V and 0 bases at J, with 18 bases between. Germline V gives CDR1 MNHNS, CDR2 SASEGT.

The J gene is TRBJ1-1, the V gene TRBV19; D not resolved. The germline CDR1 and CDR2 sequences are LNHDA and SQIVND (reference sequence). The V end was cut by 1 base, the J end by 2 bases, with 11 bases between. The CDR3 totals 15 residues. This CDR3 reads CASSIVALSNTEAFF. The CDR3 nucleotides read TGTGCCAGTAGTATAGTGGCCCTCTCCAACACTGAAGCTTTCTTT.

The genes are TRBV7-3 and TRBJ2-2; D is possibly TRBD2 (6 bases). The CDR3 runs to 13 residues. CDR1 is SGHTA and CDR2 is FQGTGA in the germline V gene. The V end lost 1 base, the J end lost 13 bases, and 13 bases lay between the germline ends. CDR3 residues: CASSLRARGGLFF. In DNA, the CDR3 is TGTGCCAGCAGCTTAAGGGCACGGGGAGGGCTGTTTTTT.

The V and J genes are TRBV10-3 and TRBJ1-1, with 9 bases matching TRBD1. The CDR3 length is 12 residues. From germline, CDR1 is ENHRY and CDR2 SYGVKD. Unmatched junction bases numbered 2, after V lost 6 bases and J lost 6 bases. CDR3 amino acids: CAIRGQGSEAFF. In DNA, the CDR3 is TGTGCCATCAGGGGACAGGGCTCTGAAGCTTTCTTT.

This clone was counted a few times. This chain links TRBV5-4 with TRBJ1-6; no definite D call. The V gene lost 2 bases and the J gene lost 0 bases, with 12 bases spanning the gap. In germline, CDR1 is SGHNT, CDR2 YYREEE (reference sequence). CDR3 size: 17 residues. CDR3: CASSLFPGGSYNSPLHF. The CDR3 nucleotides read TGTGCCAGCAGCTTATTCCCAGGAGGCTCCTATAATTCACCCCTCCACTTT.

In this sample, this clone turned up a few times. The chain combines TRBV30 with TRBJ1-2, with D uncertain. V was clipped by 0 bases and J by 4 bases, with 12 bases between them. Per germline, CDR1 GTSNPN and CDR2 SVGIG (reference sequence). CDR3 length: 14 residues. The CDR3 loop is CAWSVSPGSYGYTF. CDR3 nucleotides: TGTGCCTGGAGTGTATCTCCGGGAAGCTATGGCTACACCTTC.

In this sample, this clone turned up once. The chain has TRBV6-5 and TRBJ2-7; 7 nucleotides align to TRBD1. The J segment lost 2 bases and the V segment lost 7 bases, leaving 8 bases of the junction unmatched. CDR1 MNHEY and CDR2 SVGAGI come from the germline V gene. The CDR3 contains 14 residues. CDR3 nucleotide sequence: TGTGCCAGCAACCCGACAGGGTCCCCCTACGAGCAGTACTTC. Residues: CASNPTGSPYEQYF.

V is TRBV27 and J is TRBJ1-6; 9 nucleotides agree with TRBD1. The germline CDR1 and CDR2 sequences are MNHEY and SMNVEV (reference sequence). Losses at the gene ends were 4 bases for V and 8 bases for J; bases not matched to a gene: 3. This CDR3 contains 14 residues. As DNA, the CDR3 is TGTGCCAGCAGTTCCGGGACAGGGTATTCACCCCTCCACTTT. Translation: CASSSGTGYSPLHF.

The chain links TRBV6-5 to TRBJ2-5; no clear D. The germline V gene encodes CDR1 MNHEY and CDR2 SVGAGI. Deletions cut 7 bases from V and 1 base from J, with 13 bases between. The CDR3 is 14 residues long. CDR3 in amino acids: CASKLFPGQETQYF. The CDR3 DNA reads TGTGCCAGCAAGTTGTTCCCCGGCCAAGAGACCCAGTACTTC.

The chain links TRBV6-2 or TRBV6-3 to TRBJ1-4; D is possibly TRBD1 (6 bases). Germline CDR1 MNHEY, CDR2 SVGEGT. This CDR3 has 15 amino acids. V was clipped by 5 bases and J by 4 bases, with 14 bases between them. The CDR3 is CASSDRTVRNEKLFF. The CDR3 DNA reads as TGTGCCAGCAGTGACAGGACGGTCCGTAATGAAAAACTGTTTTTT.